A single sample is the source of the 28 T cell receptor beta chains below, sequenced in a study of CD8 T cells in Susac syndrome. Reverse transcription of roughly 0.5 to 1 ug RNA was carried out with random hexamers. TCRdb called the immunoSEQ multiplex PCR reads again in MiXCR, with one record for every CDR3 protein. Of about 73,000 distinct CDR3 sequences detected, about 95% appear once; the ten largest clones hold under 0.5%. Sequenced sample: CD8+ T cells from PBMCs. These receptors came from a human donor with multiple sclerosis.

The gene calls are TRBV18 and TRBJ1-1; 8 bases are shared with TRBD1. The V segment lost 1 base and the J segment 4 bases; nucleotides outside the gene matches: 5. CDR3 length equals 15 residues. Germline CDR1 KGHSH, CDR2 LQKENI. In DNA form, the CDR3 reads TGTGCCAGCTCACCACTTGGACAGGGCGGCACTGAAGCTTTCTTT. Protein product: CASSPLGQGGTEAFF.

The rearrangement joins TRBV19 to TRBJ1-1; a possible D gene is TRBD1 (6 bases). The germline V and J ends were trimmed by 6 bases and 0 bases, with 11 bases remaining between them. The CDR3 runs to 14 residues. In germline, CDR1 is LNHDA, CDR2 SQIVND (reference sequence). The CDR3 is CASRMDRVNTEAFF. Written as DNA, the CDR3 is TGTGCCAGTAGGATGGACAGAGTGAACACTGAAGCTTTCTTT.

CDR3 sequence reads: CASSQVSGSYETQYF. The CDR3 nucleotides are TGTGCCAGCAGCCAAGTAAGCGGGAGTTATGAGACCCAGTACTTC. This chain connects TRBV14 to TRBJ2-5; 8 positions match TRBD2. The CDR3 runs to 15 residues. After removal of 1 base from V and 5 bases from J, the junction contained 6 bases not matched to a gene. Germline V gene sequence: CDR1 SGHDN, CDR2 FVKESK.

This clonotype was observed a single time. The V gene is TRBV12-3 or TRBV12-4, the J gene TRBJ2-7; perhaps TRBD2 as D (6 bases). The CDR3 has 12 residues. V was pared by 6 bases and J by 4 bases, with 10 bases between. In DNA form, the CDR3 reads TGTGCCAGCAGACTGGAGGGATACGAGCAGTACTTC. Translating gives CASRLEGYEQYF.

The count of this clonotype is one. The chain couples TRBV11-2 to TRBJ2-5, with D perhaps matching TRBD1 (5 bases). The germline V and J ends were trimmed by 2 bases and 0 bases, with 10 bases remaining between them. The CDR3 is made up of 15 amino acids. The germline CDR1 and CDR2 sequences are SGHAT and FQNNGV. As DNA, the CDR3 is TGTGCCAGCAGCTTAAGCTCAGGGAACCAAGAGACCCAGTACTTC. Protein: CASSLSSGNQETQYF. Full variable domain (missing parts from reference TRBV11-2 and TRBJ2-5): EAGVAQSPRYKIIEKRQSVAFWCNPISGHATLYWYQQILGQGPKLLIQFQNNGVVDDSQLPKDRFSAERLKGVDSTLKIQPAKLEDSAVYLCASSLSSGNQETQYFGPGTRLLVL.

The V and J genes are TRBV3-1 and TRBJ2-7; D is possibly TRBD1 (6 bases). The CDR3 extends over 17 amino acids. CDR1 is LGHDT, CDR2 YNNKEL, per germline (reference sequence). The germline V and J ends were trimmed by 4 bases and 3 bases, with 22 bases remaining between them. CDR3 in DNA: TGTGCCAGCAGCCTCTGGGCCGGGCAGGGGAGAGTCTACGAGCAGTACTTC. Protein product: CASSLWAGQGRVYEQYF.

CDR3 amino acids: CASSWDNTEAFF. CDR3 coding DNA: TGTGCCAGCAGTTGGGACAACACTGAAGCTTTCTTT. This chain joins TRBV6-1 and TRBJ1-1; D perhaps matches TRBD1 (5 bases). Germline-derived CDR1 and CDR2 are MNHNS and SASEGT. Trimming removed 5 bases at V and 2 bases at J, with 6 bases between. CDR3 length: 12 residues.

The genes are TRBV11-2 and TRBJ2-5, with D perhaps matching TRBD1 (6 bases). Per the germline V gene, CDR1 is SGHAT and CDR2 is FQNNGV. Trimming shortened V by 4 bases and J by 7 bases, and 22 bases separated the two germline ends. This CDR3 is 16 amino acids long. In nucleotides, the CDR3 is TGTGCCAGCAGCTATCAGGGGTTCGGTAGGCCGGCGACCCAGTACTTC. Amino acids: CASSYQGFGRPATQYF.

This chain connects TRBV6-1 to TRBJ2-4; D is unclear. The CDR3 has 13 amino acids. V lost 0 bases, J lost 8 bases, and 8 bases lay in between. CDR1 and CDR2 from the germline V gene are MNHNS and SASEGT. The CDR3: CASSEAIGYIQYF. In DNA form, the CDR3 reads TGTGCCAGCAGTGAAGCAATAGGGTACATTCAGTACTTC.

V and J are TRBV29-1 and TRBJ1-4; D is unresolved. This CDR3 has 12 residues. With 7 bases removed from V and 7 bases from J, the gap between germline ends came to 13 bases. Germline V gene sequence: CDR1 SQVTM, CDR2 ANQGSEA. The CDR3 DNA is TGCAGCGCCCGTTCAGGAATTGAAAAACTGTTTTTT. Translated, it gives CSARSGIEKLFF.

The chain links TRBV9 to TRBJ1-2; 9 nucleotides align to TRBD1. Trimming at V came to 3 bases and at J to 6 bases, leaving 12 bases not matched to a gene. CDR3 length: 16 residues. Germline CDR1 SGDLS, CDR2 YYNGEE. CDR3 in DNA: TGTGCCAGCAGCGACCCCCGAAGGACAGGGGAGCATGGCTACACCTTC. It codes for CASSDPRRTGEHGYTF.

This clonotype was detected once. This chain joins TRBV12-3 or TRBV12-4 and TRBJ2-1; D uncertain. Trimming removed 1 base at V and 7 bases at J, with 11 bases between. The CDR3 covers 14 residues. In nucleotides, the CDR3 is TGTGCCAGCAGTTTAGAGCCCCTGGTAAATGAGCAGTTCTTC. The encoded protein is CASSLEPLVNEQFF.

This chain joins TRBV5-1 and TRBJ2-7, with D perhaps TRBD2 (6 bases). With 2 bases removed from V and 6 bases from J, the gap between germline ends came to 12 bases. Per germline, CDR1 SGHRS and CDR2 YFSETQ. The CDR3 length is 13 residues. The CDR3 DNA follows: TGCGCCAGCAGCTTCGGGACTCCCTCCGAGCAGTACTTC. Translation: CASSFGTPSEQYF.

The chain employs TRBV7-9 and TRBJ1-5; TRBD1 aligns across 8 bases. V was pared by 5 bases and J by 3 bases, with 3 bases of the junction left unmatched. Germline CDR1 reads SEHNR; CDR2 reads FQNEAQ (reference sequence). The CDR3 is made up of 14 amino acids. The CDR3 loop reads CASSRTGSNQPQHF. The CDR3, as DNA: TGTGCCAGCAGCCGGACAGGGTCCAATCAGCCCCAGCATTTT.

The chain links TRBV27 to TRBJ2-5; a weak D match, TRBD2 (6 bases). The germline V and J ends were trimmed by 3 bases and 4 bases, with 12 bases remaining between them. Germline values: CDR1 MNHEY, CDR2 SMNVEV (reference sequence). The CDR3 consists of 14 residues. This CDR3 reads CASSFGRGIETQYF. The CDR3 bases are TGTGCCAGCAGTTTTGGGCGGGGAATAGAGACCCAGTACTTC.

The chain couples TRBV27 to TRBJ1-2; no definite D call. This CDR3 contains 14 residues. Germline CDR1 is MNHEY and CDR2 is SMNVEV (reference sequence). V shed 7 bases and J shed 3 bases, with 15 bases lying between them. CDR3 sequence: CASTQLGSYYGYTF. The DNA of the CDR3 is TGTGCCAGCACCCAACTCGGTTCCTACTATGGCTACACCTTC.

CDR3 in amino acids: CASSYPTVGRELFF. The DNA of the CDR3 is TGTGCCAGCAGTTACCCTACCGTGGGTCGGGAGCTGTTTTTT. The chain has TRBV7-9 and TRBJ2-2, with D unclear. V was trimmed by 6 bases and J by 9 bases, leaving 17 bases between them. The CDR3 runs 14 residues. Germline CDR1 SEHNR, CDR2 FQNEAQ (reference sequence).

The chain links TRBV11-2 to TRBJ2-5; TRBD2 aligns across 8 bases. V shed 3 bases, J shed 0 bases, and the junction held 3 bases outside the gene matches. The CDR3 is 15 amino acids. The V gene's germline CDR1 is SGHAT and CDR2 FQNNGV. This CDR3 reads CASSLAGGDQETQYF. CDR3 DNA sequence: TGTGCCAGCAGCTTGGCCGGGGGGGACCAAGAGACCCAGTACTTC.

The chain carries TRBV2 and TRBJ1-1; D remains unclear. The CDR3 spans 14 residues. Looked up from germline, CDR1 is SNHLY and CDR2 is FYNNEI. Trimming removed 6 bases from V and 1 base from J, with 12 bases in between. The CDR3 DNA reads as TGTGCCAGCAGGCTGGTGATGGGGAACACTGAAGCTTTCTTT. The encoded protein is CASRLVMGNTEAFF.

The chain combines TRBV30 with TRBJ2-7; the D gene is possibly TRBD1 (5 bases). This CDR3 spans 12 amino acids. The germline gives CDR1 GTSNPN, CDR2 SVGIG (reference sequence). Trimming stripped 3 bases from V and 2 bases from J, with 8 bases between. The DNA of the CDR3 is TGTGCCTGGAGCAAGGGGACCTACGAGCAGTACTTC. Its protein is CAWSKGTYEQYF.

DNA of the CDR3: TGCGCCAGCAGCCATTCGACAGGGGATTTCTCCGAGCAGTACTTC. Amino acids: CASSHSTGDFSEQYF. The chain employs TRBV4-1 and TRBJ2-7; TRBD1 matches at 8 bases. J was trimmed by 6 bases and V by 3 bases; bases with no gene match: 10. This CDR3 has 15 amino acids. Germline V gene sequence: CDR1 MGHRA, CDR2 YSYEKL.

V and J are TRBV12-3 or TRBV12-4 and TRBJ2-3, with D uncertain. V was cut by 5 bases and J by 6 bases, with 6 bases left in between. The CDR3 has 11 amino acids. In DNA form, the CDR3 reads TGTGCCAGCAGTATTTCGGATACGCAGTATTTT. Translating gives CASSISDTQYF.

This clonotype has more than one count but fewer than ten. This rearrangement joins TRBV19 to TRBJ2-1; maybe TRBD1 (5 bases). Germline V gives CDR1 LNHDA, CDR2 SQIVND (reference sequence). The CDR3 consists of 15 residues. Trimming took off 6 bases at V and 0 bases at J, with 12 bases between the two ends. The CDR3 DNA reads as TGTGCCAGTAGCCGTGACAGCAGCTCCTACAATGAGCAGTTCTTC. As protein: CASSRDSSSYNEQFF.

This chain connects TRBV6-5 to TRBJ2-3, with TRBD2 matching 8 bases. Germline CDR1 and CDR2: MNHEY and SVGAGI. The V and J ends lost 6 bases and 2 bases, in that order; junction bases with no gene match: 7. This CDR3 has 15 residues. CDR3 DNA sequence: TGTGCCAGCAGCCCCCCAGCGGGAGCCACAGATACGCAGTATTTT. It codes for CASSPPAGATDTQYF.

The chain combines TRBV6-5 with TRBJ2-7; 8 bases are shared with TRBD1. With V trimmed by 8 bases and J by 3 bases, 0 bases remained unmatched. Germline loops: CDR1 MNHEY, CDR2 SVGAGI. The length of the CDR3 is 11 residues. The CDR3 loop reads CASGQGYEQYF. As DNA, the CDR3 is TGTGCCAGCGGACAGGGCTACGAGCAGTACTTC.

The chain is built from TRBV13 and TRBJ1-1; D gene uncertain. V lost 4 bases, J lost 4 bases, and 13 bases lay in between. This CDR3 region has 14 residues. The germline V gene has CDR1 PRHDT and CDR2 FYEKMQ (reference sequence). In DNA, the CDR3 is TGTGCCAGCAGCTCAACAAACTTCCTCACTGAAGCTTTCTTT. As protein: CASSSTNFLTEAFF.

This clonotype was detected only a few times. The chain combines TRBV5-4 with TRBJ2-5; D gene ambiguous. Per germline, CDR1 SGHNT and CDR2 YYREEE (reference sequence). V shed 0 bases and J shed 4 bases, with 7 bases lying between them. CDR3 length equals 13 residues. The CDR3 here is CASSLGIVETQYF. CDR3 nucleotides: TGTGCCAGCAGCTTGGGGATTGTAGAGACCCAGTACTTC. The complete variable domain, with remaining parts taken from reference TRBV5-4 and TRBJ2-5, reads ETGVTQSPTHLIKTRGQQVTLRCSSQSGHNTVSWYQQALGQGPQFIFQYYREEENGRGNFPPRFSGLQFPNYSSELNVNALELDDSALYLCASSLGIVETQYFGPGTRLLVL.

The rearrangement uses TRBV10-3 and TRBJ1-1; D not resolved. The V gene lost 6 bases and the J gene lost 1 base, with 3 bases spanning the gap. Germline V gene sequence: CDR1 ENHRY, CDR2 SYGVKD. The CDR3 consists of 11 residues. Written as DNA, the CDR3 is TGTGCCATCAGGGAGAACACTGAAGCTTTCTTT. As protein: CAIRENTEAFF.